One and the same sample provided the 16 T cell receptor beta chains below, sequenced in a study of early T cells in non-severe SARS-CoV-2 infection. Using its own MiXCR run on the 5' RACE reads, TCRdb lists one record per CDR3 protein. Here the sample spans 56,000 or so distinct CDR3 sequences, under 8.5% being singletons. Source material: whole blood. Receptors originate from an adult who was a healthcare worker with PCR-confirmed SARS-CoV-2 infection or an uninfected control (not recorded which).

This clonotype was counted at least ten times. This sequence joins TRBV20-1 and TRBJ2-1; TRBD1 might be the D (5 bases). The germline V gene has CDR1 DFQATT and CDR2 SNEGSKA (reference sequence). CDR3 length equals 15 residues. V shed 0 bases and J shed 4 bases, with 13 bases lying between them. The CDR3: CSARDPTAIYNEQFF. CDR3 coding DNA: TGCAGTGCTAGAGATCCGACAGCTATTTACAATGAGCAGTTCTTC.

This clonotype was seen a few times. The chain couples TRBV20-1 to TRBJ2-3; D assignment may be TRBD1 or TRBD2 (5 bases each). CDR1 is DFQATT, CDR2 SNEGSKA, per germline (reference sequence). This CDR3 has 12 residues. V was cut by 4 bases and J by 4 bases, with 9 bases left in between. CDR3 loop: CSAKRGPDTQYF. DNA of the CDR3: TGCAGTGCTAAAAGGGGACCAGATACGCAGTATTTT.

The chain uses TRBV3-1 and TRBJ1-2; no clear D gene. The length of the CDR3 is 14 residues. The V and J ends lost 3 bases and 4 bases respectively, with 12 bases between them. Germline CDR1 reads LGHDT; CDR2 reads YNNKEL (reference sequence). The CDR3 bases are TGTGCCAGCAGCCAGGGAGGAGAGATCTATGGCTACACCTTC. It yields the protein CASSQGGEIYGYTF.

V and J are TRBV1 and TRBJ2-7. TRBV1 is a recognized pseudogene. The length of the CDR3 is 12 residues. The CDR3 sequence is CTSSQTHYEQYF. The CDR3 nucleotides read TGCACCAGCAGCCAAACACACTACGAGCAGTACTTC.

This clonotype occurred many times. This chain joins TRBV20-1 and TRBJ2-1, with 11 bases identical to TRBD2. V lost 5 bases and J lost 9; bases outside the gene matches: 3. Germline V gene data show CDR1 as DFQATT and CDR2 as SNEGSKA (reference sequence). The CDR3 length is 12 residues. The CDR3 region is CSALAGGIEQFF. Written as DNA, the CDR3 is TGCAGTGCTCTAGCGGGGGGTATTGAGCAGTTCTTC.

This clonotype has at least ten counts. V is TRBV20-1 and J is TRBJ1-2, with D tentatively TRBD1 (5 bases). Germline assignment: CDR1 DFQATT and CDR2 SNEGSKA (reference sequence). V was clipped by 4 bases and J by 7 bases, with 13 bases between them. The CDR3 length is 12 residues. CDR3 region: CSATVGAFGYTF. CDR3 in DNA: TGCAGTGCTACAGTAGGGGCATTTGGCTACACCTTC.

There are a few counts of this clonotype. The CDR3 DNA sequence: TGTGCCAGCAGCCCCCCCGGGACAGATACGCAGTATTTT. The encoded protein is CASSPPGTDTQYF. The rearrangement links TRBV13 to TRBJ2-3; D gene ambiguous. Germline V gene lookup returns CDR1 PRHDT and CDR2 FYEKMQ (reference sequence). The V gene lost 5 bases and the J gene lost 3 bases, with 9 bases spanning the gap. The CDR3 consists of 13 residues.

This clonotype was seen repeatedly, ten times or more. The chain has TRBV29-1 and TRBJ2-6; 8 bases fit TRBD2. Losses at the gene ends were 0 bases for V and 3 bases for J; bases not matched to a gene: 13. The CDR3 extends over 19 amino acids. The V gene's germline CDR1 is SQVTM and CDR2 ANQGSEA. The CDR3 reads CSVEEMGMAGGLGANVLTF. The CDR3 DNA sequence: TGCAGCGTTGAAGAGATGGGAATGGCGGGAGGCCTTGGGGCCAACGTCCTGACTTTC.

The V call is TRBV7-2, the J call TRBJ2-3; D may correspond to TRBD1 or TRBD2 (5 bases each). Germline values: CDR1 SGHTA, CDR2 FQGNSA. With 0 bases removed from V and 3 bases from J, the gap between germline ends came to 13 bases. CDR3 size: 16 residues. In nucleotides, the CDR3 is TGTGCCAGCAGCTTAGCATTGGGCAGGGAGACAGATACGCAGTATTTT. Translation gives CASSLALGRETDTQYF.

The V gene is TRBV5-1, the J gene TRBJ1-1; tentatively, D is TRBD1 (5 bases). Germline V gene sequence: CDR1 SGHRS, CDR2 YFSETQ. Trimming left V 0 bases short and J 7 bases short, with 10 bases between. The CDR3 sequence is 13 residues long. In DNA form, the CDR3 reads TGCGCCAGCAGCTTGGTGGGGACCAATGAAGCTTTCTTT. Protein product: CASSLVGTNEAFF.

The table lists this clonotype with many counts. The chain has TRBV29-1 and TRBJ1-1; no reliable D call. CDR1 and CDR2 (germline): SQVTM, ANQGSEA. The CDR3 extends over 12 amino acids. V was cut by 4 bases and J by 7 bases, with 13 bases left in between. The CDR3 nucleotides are TGCAGCGTTGCGGAGGGTCGGGTTGAAGCTTTCTTT. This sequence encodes CSVAEGRVEAFF.

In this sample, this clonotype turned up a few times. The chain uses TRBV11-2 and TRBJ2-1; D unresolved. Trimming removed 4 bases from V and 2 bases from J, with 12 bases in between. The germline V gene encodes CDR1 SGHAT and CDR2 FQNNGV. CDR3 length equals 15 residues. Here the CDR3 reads CASSSKESPYNEQFF. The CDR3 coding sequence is TGTGCCAGCAGCTCAAAAGAGAGCCCCTACAATGAGCAGTTCTTC.

CDR3 residues: CASSYLQGAHEQYF. CDR3 nucleotide sequence: TGTGCCAGCAGTTACTTACAGGGGGCCCACGAGCAGTACTTC. This chain joins TRBV6-5 and TRBJ2-7; 9 nucleotides agree with TRBD1. The CDR3 totals 14 residues. The trim removed 1 base at V and 5 bases at J, leaving 3 bases unmatched. Germline CDR1 reads MNHEY; CDR2 reads SVGAGI.

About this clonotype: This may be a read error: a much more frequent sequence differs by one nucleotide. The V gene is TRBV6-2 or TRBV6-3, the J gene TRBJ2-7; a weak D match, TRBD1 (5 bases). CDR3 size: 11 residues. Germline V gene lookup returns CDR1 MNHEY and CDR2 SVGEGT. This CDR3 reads CASSPGHEHYF. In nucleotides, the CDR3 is TGTGCCAGCAGTCCCGGACACGAGCACTACTTC.

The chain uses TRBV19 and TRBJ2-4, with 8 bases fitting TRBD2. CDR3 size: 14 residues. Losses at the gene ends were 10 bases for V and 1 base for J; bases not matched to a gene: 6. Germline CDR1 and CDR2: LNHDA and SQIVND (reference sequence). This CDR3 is CATREGLAKNIQYF. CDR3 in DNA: TGTGCCACCCGGGAGGGCCTGGCCAAAAACATTCAGTACTTC.

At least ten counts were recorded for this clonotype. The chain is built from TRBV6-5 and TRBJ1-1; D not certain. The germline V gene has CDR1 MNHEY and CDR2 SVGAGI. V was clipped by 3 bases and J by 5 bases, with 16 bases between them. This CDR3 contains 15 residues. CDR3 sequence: CASSYRASSRTEAFF. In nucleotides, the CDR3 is TGTGCCAGCAGTTATCGTGCCTCGAGCCGAACTGAAGCTTTCTTT.